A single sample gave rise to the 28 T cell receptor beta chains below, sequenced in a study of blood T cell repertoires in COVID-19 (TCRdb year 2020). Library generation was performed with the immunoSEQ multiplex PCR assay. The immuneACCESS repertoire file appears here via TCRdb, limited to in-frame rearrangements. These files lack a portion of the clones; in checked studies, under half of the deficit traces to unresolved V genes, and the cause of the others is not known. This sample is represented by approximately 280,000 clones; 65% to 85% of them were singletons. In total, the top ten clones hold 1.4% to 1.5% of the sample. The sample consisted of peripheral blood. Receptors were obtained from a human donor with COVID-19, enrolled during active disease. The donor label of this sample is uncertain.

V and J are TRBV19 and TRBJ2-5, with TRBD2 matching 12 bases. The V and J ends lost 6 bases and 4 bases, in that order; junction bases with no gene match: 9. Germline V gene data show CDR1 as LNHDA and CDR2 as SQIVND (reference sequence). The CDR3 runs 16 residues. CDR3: CASSQILGLAGETQYF. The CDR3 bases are TGTGCCAGTAGCCAAATATTGGGACTAGCGGGAGAGACCCAGTACTTC.

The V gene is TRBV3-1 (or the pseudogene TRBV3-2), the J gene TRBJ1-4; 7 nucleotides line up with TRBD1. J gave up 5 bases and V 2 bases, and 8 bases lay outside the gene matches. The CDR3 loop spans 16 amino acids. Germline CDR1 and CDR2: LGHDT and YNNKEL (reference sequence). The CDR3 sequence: CASSQKRGRGNEKLFF. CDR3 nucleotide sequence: TGTGCCAGCAGCCAAAAAAGGGGCAGGGGGAATGAAAAACTGTTTTTT.

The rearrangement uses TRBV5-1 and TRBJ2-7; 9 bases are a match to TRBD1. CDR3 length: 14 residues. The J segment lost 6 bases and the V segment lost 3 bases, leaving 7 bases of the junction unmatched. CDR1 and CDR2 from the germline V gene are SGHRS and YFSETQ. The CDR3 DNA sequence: TGCGCCAGCAGCTCGGGGACAGGGATTGCCGAGCAGTACTTC. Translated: CASSSGTGIAEQYF.

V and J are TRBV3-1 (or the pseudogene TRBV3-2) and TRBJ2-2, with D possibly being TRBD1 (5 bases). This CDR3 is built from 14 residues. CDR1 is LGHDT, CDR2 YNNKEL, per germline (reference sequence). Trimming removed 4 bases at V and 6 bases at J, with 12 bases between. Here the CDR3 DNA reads TGTGCCAGCAGCCTGACTGACAGACCCGGGGAGCTGTTTTTT. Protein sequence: CASSLTDRPGELFF.

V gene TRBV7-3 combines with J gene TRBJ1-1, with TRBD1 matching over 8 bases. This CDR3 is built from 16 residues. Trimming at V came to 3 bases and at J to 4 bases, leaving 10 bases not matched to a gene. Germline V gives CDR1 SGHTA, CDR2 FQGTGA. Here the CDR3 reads CASSLRPTDRGTEAFF. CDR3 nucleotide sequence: TGTGCCAGCAGCTTGAGACCGACCGACAGGGGCACTGAAGCTTTCTTT.

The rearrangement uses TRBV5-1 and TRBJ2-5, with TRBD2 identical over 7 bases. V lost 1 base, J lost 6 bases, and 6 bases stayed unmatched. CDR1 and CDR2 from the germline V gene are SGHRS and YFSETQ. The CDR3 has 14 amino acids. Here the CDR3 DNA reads TGCGCCAGCAGCTTGACAGCGGGGTCCAAGACCCAGTACTTC. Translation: CASSLTAGSKTQYF.

The CDR3 here is CASSEPGQGLDEQYF. The CDR3 nucleotides are TGTGCCAGCAGTGAGCCGGGACAGGGGCTCGACGAGCAGTACTTC. This chain links TRBV6-1 with TRBJ2-7, with 10 bases matching TRBD1. Germline CDR1 and CDR2: MNHNS and SASEGT. The CDR3 sequence is 15 residues long. The trim removed 3 bases at V and 5 bases at J, leaving 7 bases unmatched.

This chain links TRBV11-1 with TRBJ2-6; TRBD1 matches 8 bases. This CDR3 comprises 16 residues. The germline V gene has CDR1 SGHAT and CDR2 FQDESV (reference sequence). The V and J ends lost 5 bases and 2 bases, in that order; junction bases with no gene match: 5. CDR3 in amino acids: CASSRDRSAGANVLTF. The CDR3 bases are TGTGCCAGCAGCCGGGACAGGAGTGCTGGGGCCAACGTCCTGACTTTC.

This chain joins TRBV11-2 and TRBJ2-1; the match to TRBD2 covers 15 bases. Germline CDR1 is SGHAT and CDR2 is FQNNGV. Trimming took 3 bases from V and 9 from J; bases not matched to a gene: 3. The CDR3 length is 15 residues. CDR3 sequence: CASSLSGLAGGEQFF. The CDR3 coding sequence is TGTGCCAGCAGCTTGTCGGGACTAGCGGGAGGTGAGCAGTTCTTC.

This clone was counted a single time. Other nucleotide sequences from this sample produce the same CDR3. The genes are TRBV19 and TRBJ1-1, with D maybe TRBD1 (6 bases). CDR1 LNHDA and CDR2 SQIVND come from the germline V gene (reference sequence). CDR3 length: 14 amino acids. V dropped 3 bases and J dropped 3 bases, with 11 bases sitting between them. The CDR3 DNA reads TGTGCCAGTAGTATCACAGGGTGGGACACTGAAGCTTTCTTT. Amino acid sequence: CASSITGWDTEAFF.

CDR3 coding DNA: TGTGCCAGCAGTTTATCAAGGGGACAGGCATACGAGCAGTACTTC. Translation gives CASSLSRGQAYEQYF. V and J are TRBV27 and TRBJ2-7, with 8 bases matching TRBD1. Per germline, CDR1 MNHEY and CDR2 SMNVEV (reference sequence). The ends lost 0 bases at V and 4 bases at J; junction bases unmatched: 5. This CDR3 has 15 residues.

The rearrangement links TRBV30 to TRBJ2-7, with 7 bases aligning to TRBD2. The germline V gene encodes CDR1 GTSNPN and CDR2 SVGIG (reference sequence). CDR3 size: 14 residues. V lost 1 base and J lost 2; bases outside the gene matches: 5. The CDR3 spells CAWSGEGSAYEQYF. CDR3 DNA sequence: TGTGCCTGGAGTGGGGAGGGCTCTGCCTACGAGCAGTACTTC. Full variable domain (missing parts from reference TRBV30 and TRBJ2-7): SQTIHQWPATLVQPVGSPLSLECTVEGTSNPNLYWYRQAAGRGLQLLFYSVGIGQISSEVPQNLSASRPQDRQFILSSKKLLLSDSGFYLCAWSGEGSAYEQYFGPGTRLTVT.

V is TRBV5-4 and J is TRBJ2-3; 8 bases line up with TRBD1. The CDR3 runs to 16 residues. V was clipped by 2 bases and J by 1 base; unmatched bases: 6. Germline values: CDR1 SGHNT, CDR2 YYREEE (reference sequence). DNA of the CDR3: TGTGCCAGCAGCTTCGCCGACAGGGGCGGCACAGATACGCAGTATTTT. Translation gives CASSFADRGGTDTQYF.

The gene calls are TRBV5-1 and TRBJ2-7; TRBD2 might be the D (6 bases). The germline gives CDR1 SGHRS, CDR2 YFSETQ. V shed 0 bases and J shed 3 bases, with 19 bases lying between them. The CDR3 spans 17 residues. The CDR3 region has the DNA TGCGCCAGCAGCTTGGTACTCGGTTCGGGAGTAGGCTACGAGCAGTACTTC. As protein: CASSLVLGSGVGYEQYF.

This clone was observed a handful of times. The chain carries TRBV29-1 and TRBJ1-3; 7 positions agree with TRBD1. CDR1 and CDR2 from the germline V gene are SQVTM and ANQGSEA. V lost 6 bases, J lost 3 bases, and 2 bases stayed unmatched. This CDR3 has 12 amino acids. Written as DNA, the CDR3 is TGCAGCGTCAGGGGGTTTGGAAACACCATATATTTT. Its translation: CSVRGFGNTIYF.

The CDR3 DNA sequence: TGTGCCAGCAGCTGGGGACAGTCTAACTATGGCTACACCTTC. Protein sequence: CASSWGQSNYGYTF. The rearrangement joins TRBV7-2 to TRBJ1-2, with TRBD1 matching 7 bases. The germline V gene encodes CDR1 SGHTA and CDR2 FQGNSA. The CDR3 loop spans 14 amino acids. With 4 bases clipped from V and 0 bases from J, the junction kept 2 bases outside the gene matches. The whole variable domain, filled in from reference TRBV7-2 and TRBJ1-2, reads GAGVSQSPSNKVTEKGKDVELRCDPISGHTALYWYRQSLGQGLEFLIYFQGNSAPDKSGLPSDRFSAERTGGSVSTLTIQRTQQEDSAVYLCASSWGQSNYGYTFGSGTRLTVV.

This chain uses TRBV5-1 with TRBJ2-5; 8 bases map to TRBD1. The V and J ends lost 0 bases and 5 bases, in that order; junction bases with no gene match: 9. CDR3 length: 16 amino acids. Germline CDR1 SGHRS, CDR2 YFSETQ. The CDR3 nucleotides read TGCGCCAGCAGCTTGGGTGCGACAGGGGTCGGGGAGACCCAGTACTTC. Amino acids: CASSLGATGVGETQYF.

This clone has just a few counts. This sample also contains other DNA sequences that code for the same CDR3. CDR3 loop: CASRLASTDTQYF. CDR3 DNA sequence: TGTGCCAGCAGACTAGCGAGCACAGATACGCAGTATTTT. The genes are TRBV12-3 or TRBV12-4 and TRBJ2-3, with 7 bases identical to TRBD2. The junction had 0 bases not matched to a gene; V was cut back by 6 bases and J by 0 bases. The CDR3 covers 13 residues.

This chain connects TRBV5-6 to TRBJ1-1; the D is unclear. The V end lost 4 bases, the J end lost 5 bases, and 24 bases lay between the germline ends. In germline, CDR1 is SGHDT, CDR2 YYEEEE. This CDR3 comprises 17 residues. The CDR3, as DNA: TGTGCCAGCAGCCCCCGGGAGAGGCAGTTAGGCCGAACTGAAGCTTTCTTT. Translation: CASSPRERQLGRTEAFF. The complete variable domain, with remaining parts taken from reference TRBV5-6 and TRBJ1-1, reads DAGVTQSPTHLIKTRGQQVTLRCSPKSGHDTVSWYQQALGQGPQFIFQYYEEEERQRGNFPDRFSGHQFPNYSSELNVNALLLGDSALYLCASSPRERQLGRTEAFFGQGTRLTVV.

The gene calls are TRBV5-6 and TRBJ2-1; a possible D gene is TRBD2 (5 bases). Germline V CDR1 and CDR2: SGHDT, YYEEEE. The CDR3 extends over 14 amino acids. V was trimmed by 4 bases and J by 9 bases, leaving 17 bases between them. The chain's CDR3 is CASSPRLARVEQFF. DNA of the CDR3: TGTGCCAGCAGCCCTAGACTCGCGAGGGTTGAGCAGTTCTTC.

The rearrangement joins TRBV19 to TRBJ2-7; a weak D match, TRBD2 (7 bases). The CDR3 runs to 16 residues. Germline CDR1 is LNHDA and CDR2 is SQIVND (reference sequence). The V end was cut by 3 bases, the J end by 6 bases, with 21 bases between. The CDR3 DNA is TGTGCCAGTAGTATGTACGTGGGGGGGCGCTTAGGCGAGCAGTACTTC. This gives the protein CASSMYVGGRLGEQYF.

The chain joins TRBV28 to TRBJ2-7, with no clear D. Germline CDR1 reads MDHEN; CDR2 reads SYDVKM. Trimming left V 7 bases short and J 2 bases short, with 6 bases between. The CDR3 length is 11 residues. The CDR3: CASNRAYEQYF. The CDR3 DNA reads TGTGCCAGCAACCGAGCCTACGAGCAGTACTTC. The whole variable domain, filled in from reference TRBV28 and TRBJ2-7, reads DVKVTQSSRYLVKRTGEKVFLECVQDMDHENMFWYRQDPGLGLRLIYFSYDVKMKEKGDIPEGYSVSREKKERFSLILESASTNQTSMYLCASNRAYEQYFGPGTRLTVT.

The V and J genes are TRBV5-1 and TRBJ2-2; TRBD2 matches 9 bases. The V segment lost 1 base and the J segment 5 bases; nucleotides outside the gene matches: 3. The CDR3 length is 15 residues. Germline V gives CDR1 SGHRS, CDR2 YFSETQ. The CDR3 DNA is TGCGCCAGCAGCTTGAGCACTAGCGGGACCGGGGAGCTGTTTTTT. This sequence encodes CASSLSTSGTGELFF.

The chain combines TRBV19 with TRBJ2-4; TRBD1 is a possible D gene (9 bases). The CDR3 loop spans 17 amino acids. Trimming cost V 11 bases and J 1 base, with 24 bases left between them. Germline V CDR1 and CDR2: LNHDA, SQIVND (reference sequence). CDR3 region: CASGTGRAGVAKNIQYF. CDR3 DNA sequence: TGTGCCTCTGGGACAGGGCGAGCGGGAGTTGCCAAAAACATTCAGTACTTC.

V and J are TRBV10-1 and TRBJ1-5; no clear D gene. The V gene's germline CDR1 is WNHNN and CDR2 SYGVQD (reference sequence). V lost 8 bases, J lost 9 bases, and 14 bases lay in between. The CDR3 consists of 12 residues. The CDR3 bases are TGCGCCAGCTCAGTAGGCGGTTTGCCCCAGCATTTT. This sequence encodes CASSVGGLPQHF.

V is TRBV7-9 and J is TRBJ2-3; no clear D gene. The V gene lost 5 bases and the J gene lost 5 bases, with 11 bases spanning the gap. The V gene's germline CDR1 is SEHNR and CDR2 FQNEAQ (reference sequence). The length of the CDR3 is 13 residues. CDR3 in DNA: TGTGCCAGCAGCCCACCGTCACTAGATACGCAGTATTTT. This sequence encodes CASSPPSLDTQYF.

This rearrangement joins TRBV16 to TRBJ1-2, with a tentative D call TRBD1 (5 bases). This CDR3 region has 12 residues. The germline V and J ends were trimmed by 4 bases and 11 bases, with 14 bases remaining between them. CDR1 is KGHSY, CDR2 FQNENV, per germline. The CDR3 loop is CASSLITQGYTF. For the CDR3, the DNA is TGTGCCAGCAGCCTAATCACGCAGGGTTACACCTTC.

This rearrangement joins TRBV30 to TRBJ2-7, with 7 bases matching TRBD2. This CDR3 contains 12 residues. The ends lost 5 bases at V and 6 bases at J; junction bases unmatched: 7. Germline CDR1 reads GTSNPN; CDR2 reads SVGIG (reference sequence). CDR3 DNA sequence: TGTGCCTGGGCTAGCGGCCCCAGCGAGCAGTACTTC. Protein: CAWASGPSEQYF.